This T cell receptor (beta chain) is drawn from a study of blood T cell repertoires in COVID-19. Study background: COVID-19 samples collected from the United States, Italy and Spain covered acute and convalescent phases.

In the study's own analysis: Reference gene primer amplification in the assay estimated nucleated cell counts. Clones were sequenced by immunoSEQ multiplex PCR, and TCRdb holds only the in-frame ones, with some missing. For V, J and clone size, that table is used; D and trimming come from the DNA. The table has a few hundred thousand clones, about 87% seen once; the top ten hold about 1.2%. CDR1 and CDR2 (germline): MGHRA, YSYEKL. Trimming took off 2 bases at V and 4 bases at J, with 14 bases between the two ends. This CDR3 has 15 amino acids. The chain carries TRBV4-1 and TRBJ1-1, with a weak D call TRBD1 (5 bases). The sequence came from a man aged 25-40 years who had recovered from COVID-19. The sample taken for sequencing was PBMCs or T cells enriched from blood (not recorded which). The CDR3 coding sequence is TGCGCCAGCAGCCAAAGCTACCTGACAGCCACTGAAGCTTTCTTT. Translated, it gives CASSQSYLTATEAFF.